This TCR beta chain was identified during a study of beta chain features in type 1 diabetes. A single heparinised draw of approximately 100 mL on average was taken per donor. Whole-study results and caveats: The naive, central memory and Treg TCRB repertoires of patients appeared to be more similar to one another than those of healthy donors. Type 1 diabetes patients had VDJ junctions that carried fewer insertions and more deletions. For cells with high TCR expression, cDNA sequencing could yield over-representation.

This clone was detected only once. The antigen is undetermined. The entirety of the isolated RNA underwent reverse transcription, so expressed TCRB transcripts were sequenced. Sequenced by immunoSEQ multiplex PCR; TCRdb stores in-frame clones only, minus some. Of fewer than 250,000 clones listed, roughly 70% were seen once; the top ten hold around 0.05%. CDR1 is SGHTA, CDR2 FQGNSA, per germline. Trimming shortened V by 1 base and J by 4 bases, and 14 bases separated the two germline ends. The CDR3 sequence is 15 residues long. The genes are TRBV7-2 and TRBJ2-7, with a weak D call TRBD2 (5 bases). The sequencing input was naive CD4+ T cells from blood. This TCR was recovered from a man aged 30 to 39 in good health. CDR3: CASSLDNGIGYEQYF. In DNA, the CDR3 is TGTGCCAGCAGCTTAGATAACGGGATCGGTTACGAGCAGTACTTC. The full variable domain, with the rest looked up from reference TRBV7-2 and TRBJ2-7, is GAGVSQSPSNKVTEKGKDVELRCDPISGHTALYWYRQSLGQGLEFLIYFQGNSAPDKSGLPSDRFSAERTGGSVSTLTIQRTQQEDSAVYLCASSLDNGIGYEQYFGPGTRLTVT.